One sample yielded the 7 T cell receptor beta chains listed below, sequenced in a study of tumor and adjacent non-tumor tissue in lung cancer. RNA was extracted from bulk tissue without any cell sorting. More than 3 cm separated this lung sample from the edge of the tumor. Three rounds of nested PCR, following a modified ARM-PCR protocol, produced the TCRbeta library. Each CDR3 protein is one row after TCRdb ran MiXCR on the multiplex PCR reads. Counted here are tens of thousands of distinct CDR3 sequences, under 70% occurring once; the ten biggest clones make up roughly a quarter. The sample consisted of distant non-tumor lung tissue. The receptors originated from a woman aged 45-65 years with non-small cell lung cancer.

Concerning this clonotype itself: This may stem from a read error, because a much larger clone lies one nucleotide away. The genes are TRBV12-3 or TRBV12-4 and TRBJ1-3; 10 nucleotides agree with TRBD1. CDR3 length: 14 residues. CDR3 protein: CASSPPGQGNTTYF. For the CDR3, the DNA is TGTGCCAGCAGCCCACCGGGACAGGGGAACACCACATATTTT.

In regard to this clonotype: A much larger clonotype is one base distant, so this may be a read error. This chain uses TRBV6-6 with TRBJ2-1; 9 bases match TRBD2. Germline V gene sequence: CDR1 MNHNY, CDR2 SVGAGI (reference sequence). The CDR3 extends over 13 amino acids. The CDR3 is CAISPSTSGEQFF. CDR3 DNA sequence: TGTGCCATCAGTCCATCGACTAGCGGAGAGCAGTTCTTC.

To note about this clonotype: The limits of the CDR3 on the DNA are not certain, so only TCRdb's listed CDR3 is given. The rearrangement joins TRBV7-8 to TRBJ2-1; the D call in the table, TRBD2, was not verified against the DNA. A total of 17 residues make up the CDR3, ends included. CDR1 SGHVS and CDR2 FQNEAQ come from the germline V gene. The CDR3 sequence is CVSSLVGSGISYNEQLF.

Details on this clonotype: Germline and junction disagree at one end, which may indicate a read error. CDR3 sequence reads: CASSLAAGTDTQHF. DNA for the CDR3: TGCGCCAGCAGCTTAGCGGCCGGGACAGATACGCAGCATTTT. The rearrangement links TRBV11-1 to TRBJ2-3; 7 nucleotides match TRBD1. With the DNA end fitting TRBJ1-5 better, the J assignment may be wrong. This CDR3 has 14 residues. In germline, CDR1 is SGHAT, CDR2 FQDESV (reference sequence).

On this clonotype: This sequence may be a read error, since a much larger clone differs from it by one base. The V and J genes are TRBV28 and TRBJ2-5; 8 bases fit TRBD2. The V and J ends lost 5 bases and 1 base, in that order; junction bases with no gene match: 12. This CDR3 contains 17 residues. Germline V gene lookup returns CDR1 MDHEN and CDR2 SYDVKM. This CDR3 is CASSPHSHAGGQETQYF. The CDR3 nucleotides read TGTGCCAGCAGTCCTCACTCTCATGCGGGAGGCCAAGAGACCCAGTACTTC.

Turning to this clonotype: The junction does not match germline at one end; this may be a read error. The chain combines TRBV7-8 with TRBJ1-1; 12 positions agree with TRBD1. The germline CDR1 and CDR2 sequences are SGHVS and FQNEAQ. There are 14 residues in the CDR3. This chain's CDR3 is CASSLGTGGTQAFF. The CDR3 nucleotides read TGTGCAAGCAGCTTAGGGACAGGGGGCACTCAAGCTTTCTTT.

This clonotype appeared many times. In nucleotides, the CDR3 is TGCACCAGCAGCCAAGATCGCCGCTACGAGCAGTACTTC. Protein sequence: CTSSQDRRYEQYF. The J gene is TRBJ2-7, the V gene TRBV1. TRBV1 is a pseudogene segment. This CDR3 is built from 13 residues.